This T cell receptor (beta chain) was sequenced for a study of beta chain features in type 1 diabetes. Whole-study context: Healthy donors resembled patients in age, gender and cell yields.

Isolated RNA was reverse transcribed in full, so expressed TCRB transcripts were sequenced. The repertoire was sequenced with immunoSEQ multiplex PCR; TCRdb's copy has only in-frame clones and lacks some. The profile shows a few hundred thousand clones, 9.5% to 11% of them singletons. Trimming took 0 bases from V and 5 from J, leaving 13 bases between them. The CDR3 is 16 residues long. The germline V gene has CDR1 LGHNA and CDR2 YSLEER. The sequence came from a woman aged 30 to 39 in good health. The sample consisted of naive CD4+ T cells from blood. The chain recombines TRBV4-3 with TRBJ2-2; a weak D match, TRBD2 (6 bases). The CDR3 DNA sequence: TGCGCCAGCAGCCAAGAGGCGGCCCGGGGGACCGGGGAGCTGTTTTTT. This sequence encodes CASSQEAARGTGELFF.